The sequence of this T cell receptor beta chain was determined in a study of T cell responses to AZD1222 COVID-19 vaccine (dated by TCRdb to 2020 to 2022). Study-level background: A total of approximately 250 trial participants underwent TCR sequencing, of whom nearly 210 had received two doses of AZD1222 and 26 had received two doses of the MenACWY control vaccine. Trial participants were enrolled into age subgroups of 18-55, 56-69 and 70-plus years, which contained approximately 150, 30 and 60 TCR-sequenced participants, respectively. Results the study describes overall, beyond this receptor: In the small 56-69-year group, the increase in depth fell short of significance, most likely because of low power. A significant rise in spike-specific TCR breadth and depth was observed after two AZD1222 doses relative to day 0 and relative to MenACWY recipients. Epitopes outside the regions mutated in the B.1.351 and B.1.1.7 variants were reportedly recognized by nearly half of the unique spike-specific TCRs. Participants were mostly white British, with more females than males. The authors suggested clonal diversity may have been underestimated. Conclusions about previously exposed vaccinees are limited, since just 5 or 6 AZD1222 recipients were seropositive for SARS-CoV-2 at baseline. The whole spike protein was spanned by vaccine-associated CD4 TCRs, and dominant responses were seen in regions 160-218 and 743-854. Because no samples from the day 14 peak response were available, repertoires could be characterized only after the peak T cell response.

The time point label, as the study defines it: about 28 days (+/-7) after the second vaccine dose. Because spike-specific TCR depth and breadth did not differ between the two schedules, AZD1222 recipients who got a second dose at roughly 4 weeks were pooled with those who got a second dose at roughly 12 weeks. Vaccinee samples came from UK trials COV001 and COV002, including a single-blind randomized controlled phase 2/3 trial of AZD1222 (ChAdOx1 nCoV-19) in healthy adults. For TCRbeta chain sequencing, PBMC samples from trial participants were taken at day 0 and at day 28 after the second dose. The CDR3 regions of human TCRbeta chains were analyzed by immunosequencing. The study's processing was this. Repertoire TCRs were matched against a reference library of SARS-CoV-2-specific TCRs generated with the MIRA antigen-specificity platform. Breadth was defined as the fraction of unique TCRs that were SARS-CoV-2-associated, and depth was defined as the fraction of total T cells that were SARS-CoV-2-associated. Using the MIRA data, each spike-specific TCR was mapped to the spike region that the TCR reacts to and placed in a CD4 or CD8 class. Log10-transformed breadth and depth values were compared by one-way ANOVA with Sidak's multiple comparisons tests. TCRdb's version of the immuneACCESS table is confined to in-frame rearrangements and falls short of the full clone set. An unresolved V gene accounts for under half of the shortfall where checked; the remainder is of unknown origin. That table gives V, J and clone size, and the DNA gave D and trimming. Here the sample has about 180,000 clones; around 90% occur a single time. Approximately 10% of the sample rests with the top ten.

Regarding this clone: Its antigen is not yet known. Base-call qualities are not available, and no considerably larger clone is one nucleotide away.

From the germline V gene, CDR1 is SGHAT and CDR2 is FQNNGV. Inclusive of the bounding cysteine and phenylalanine, the CDR3 is 15 residues long. Solely the CDR3 DNA is kept, with 45 bases framed from the first base. The germline V end is reduced by 5 bases and the J end by 11 bases; junction bases left unmatched: 9. This TCR was sampled from an adult who received the AZD1222 COVID-19 vaccine. Sequences were derived from peripheral blood, sampled 28 days after the second AZD1222 dose. The chain couples TRBV11-2 to TRBJ2-1, with 13 bases matching TRBD2. The CDR3 region: CASSPGLAGAGQQFF. The bases read TGTGCCAGCAGCCCCGGACTAGCGGGGGCCGGGCAGCAGTTCTTC.